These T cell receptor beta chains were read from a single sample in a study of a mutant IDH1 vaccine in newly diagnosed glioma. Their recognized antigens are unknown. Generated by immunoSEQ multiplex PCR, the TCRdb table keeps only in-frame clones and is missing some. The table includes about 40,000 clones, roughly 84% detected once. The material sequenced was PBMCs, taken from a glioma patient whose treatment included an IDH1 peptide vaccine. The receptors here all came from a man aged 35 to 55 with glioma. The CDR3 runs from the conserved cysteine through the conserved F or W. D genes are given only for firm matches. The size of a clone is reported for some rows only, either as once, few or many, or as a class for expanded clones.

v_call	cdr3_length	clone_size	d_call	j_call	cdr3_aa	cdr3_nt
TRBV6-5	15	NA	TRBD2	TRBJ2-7	CASSYSAREDYEQYF	TGTGCCAGCAGTTACTCTGCCCGGGAGGACTACGAGCAGTACTTC
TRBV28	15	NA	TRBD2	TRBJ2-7	CASSFALSGGAGQYF	TGTGCCAGCAGTTTTGCTCTTAGCGGGGGTGCGGGGCAGTACTTC
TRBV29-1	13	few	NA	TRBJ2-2	CSVVTGFAGELFF	TGCAGCGTTGTTACCGGCTTCGCCGGGGAGCTGTTTTTT
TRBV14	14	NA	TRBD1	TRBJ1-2	CASSPGQGLEGYTF	TGTGCCAGCAGCCCCGGACAGGGATTGGAGGGCTACACCTTC
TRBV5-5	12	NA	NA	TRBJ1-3	CASSLQGNTIYF	TGTGCCAGCAGCTTGCAGGGGAACACCATATATTTT
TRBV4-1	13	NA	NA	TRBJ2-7	CASSQARGLEQYF	TGCGCCAGCAGCCAAGCCAGAGGACTTGAGCAGTACTTC
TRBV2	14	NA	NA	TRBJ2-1	CASSDPRGIDEQFF	TGTGCCAGCAGTGATCCCAGGGGTATCGATGAGCAGTTCTTC
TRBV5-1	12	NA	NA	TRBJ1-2	CASSLDFYGYTF	TGCGCCAGCAGCTTGGACTTCTATGGCTACACCTTC
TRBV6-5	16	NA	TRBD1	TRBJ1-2	CASSYSTGTVHYGYTF	TGTGCCAGCAGTTACTCTACGGGGACAGTGCACTATGGCTACACCTTC
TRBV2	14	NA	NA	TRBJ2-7	CASSEQGESYEQYF	TGTGCCAGCAGTGAACAGGGAGAGTCCTACGAGCAGTACTTC
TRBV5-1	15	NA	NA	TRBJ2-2	CASSLGHPGTGELFF	TGCGCCAGCAGCTTGGGACACCCGGGCACCGGGGAGCTGTTTTTT
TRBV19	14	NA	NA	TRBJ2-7	CASSPKGRYYEQYF	TGTGCCAGTAGTCCAAAAGGACGGTACTACGAGCAGTACTTC
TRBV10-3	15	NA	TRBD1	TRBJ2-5	CAISEGQGPQETQYF	TGTGCCATCAGTGAGGGACAGGGGCCCCAAGAGACCCAGTACTTC
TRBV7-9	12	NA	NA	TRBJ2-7	CASSWTEYEQYF	TGTGCCAGCAGCTGGACCGAGTACGAGCAGTACTTC
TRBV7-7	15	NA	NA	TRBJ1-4	CASSATGPPNEKLFF	TGTGCCAGCAGCGCAACAGGGCCGCCTAATGAAAAACTGTTTTTT
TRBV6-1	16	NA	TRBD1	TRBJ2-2	CASSEGTGGNTGELFF	TGTGCCAGCAGTGAGGGGACAGGGGGCAACACCGGGGAGCTGTTTTTT
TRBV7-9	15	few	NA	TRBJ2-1	CASCHAPPLNNEQFF	TGTGCCAGCTGCCACGCACCTCCCCTAAACAATGAGCAGTTCTTC
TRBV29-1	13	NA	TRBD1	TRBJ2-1	CSVRGQAYNEQFF	TGCAGCGTTCGTGGACAGGCTTACAATGAGCAGTTCTTC
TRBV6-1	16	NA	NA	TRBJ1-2	CASSDRGQPSGYGYTF	TGTGCCAGCAGTGATCGCGGACAGCCCTCTGGCTATGGCTACACCTTC
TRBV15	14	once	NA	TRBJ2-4	CATSAILAKNIQYF	TGTGCCACCTCCGCCATCCTAGCCAAAAACATTCAGTACTTC
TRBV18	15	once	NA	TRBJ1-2	CASSWRGQDNYGYTF	TGTGCCAGCTCCTGGCGAGGGCAGGATAACTATGGCTACACCTTC
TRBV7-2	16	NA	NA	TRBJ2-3	CASSQVGGRVRDTQYF	TGTGCCAGCAGCCAAGTTGGGGGCAGGGTACGAGATACGCAGTATTTT
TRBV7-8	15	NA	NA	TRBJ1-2	CASSLRAGANYGYTF	TGTGCCAGCAGCTTACGCGCAGGTGCTAACTATGGCTACACCTTC
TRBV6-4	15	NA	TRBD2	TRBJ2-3	CASSVLAGGTNTQYF	TGTGCCAGCAGTGTCTTAGCGGGAGGGACAAATACGCAGTATTTT
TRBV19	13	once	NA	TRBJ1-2	CASSYRAIYGYTF	TGTGCCAGTAGTTATAGAGCGATCTATGGCTACACCTTC